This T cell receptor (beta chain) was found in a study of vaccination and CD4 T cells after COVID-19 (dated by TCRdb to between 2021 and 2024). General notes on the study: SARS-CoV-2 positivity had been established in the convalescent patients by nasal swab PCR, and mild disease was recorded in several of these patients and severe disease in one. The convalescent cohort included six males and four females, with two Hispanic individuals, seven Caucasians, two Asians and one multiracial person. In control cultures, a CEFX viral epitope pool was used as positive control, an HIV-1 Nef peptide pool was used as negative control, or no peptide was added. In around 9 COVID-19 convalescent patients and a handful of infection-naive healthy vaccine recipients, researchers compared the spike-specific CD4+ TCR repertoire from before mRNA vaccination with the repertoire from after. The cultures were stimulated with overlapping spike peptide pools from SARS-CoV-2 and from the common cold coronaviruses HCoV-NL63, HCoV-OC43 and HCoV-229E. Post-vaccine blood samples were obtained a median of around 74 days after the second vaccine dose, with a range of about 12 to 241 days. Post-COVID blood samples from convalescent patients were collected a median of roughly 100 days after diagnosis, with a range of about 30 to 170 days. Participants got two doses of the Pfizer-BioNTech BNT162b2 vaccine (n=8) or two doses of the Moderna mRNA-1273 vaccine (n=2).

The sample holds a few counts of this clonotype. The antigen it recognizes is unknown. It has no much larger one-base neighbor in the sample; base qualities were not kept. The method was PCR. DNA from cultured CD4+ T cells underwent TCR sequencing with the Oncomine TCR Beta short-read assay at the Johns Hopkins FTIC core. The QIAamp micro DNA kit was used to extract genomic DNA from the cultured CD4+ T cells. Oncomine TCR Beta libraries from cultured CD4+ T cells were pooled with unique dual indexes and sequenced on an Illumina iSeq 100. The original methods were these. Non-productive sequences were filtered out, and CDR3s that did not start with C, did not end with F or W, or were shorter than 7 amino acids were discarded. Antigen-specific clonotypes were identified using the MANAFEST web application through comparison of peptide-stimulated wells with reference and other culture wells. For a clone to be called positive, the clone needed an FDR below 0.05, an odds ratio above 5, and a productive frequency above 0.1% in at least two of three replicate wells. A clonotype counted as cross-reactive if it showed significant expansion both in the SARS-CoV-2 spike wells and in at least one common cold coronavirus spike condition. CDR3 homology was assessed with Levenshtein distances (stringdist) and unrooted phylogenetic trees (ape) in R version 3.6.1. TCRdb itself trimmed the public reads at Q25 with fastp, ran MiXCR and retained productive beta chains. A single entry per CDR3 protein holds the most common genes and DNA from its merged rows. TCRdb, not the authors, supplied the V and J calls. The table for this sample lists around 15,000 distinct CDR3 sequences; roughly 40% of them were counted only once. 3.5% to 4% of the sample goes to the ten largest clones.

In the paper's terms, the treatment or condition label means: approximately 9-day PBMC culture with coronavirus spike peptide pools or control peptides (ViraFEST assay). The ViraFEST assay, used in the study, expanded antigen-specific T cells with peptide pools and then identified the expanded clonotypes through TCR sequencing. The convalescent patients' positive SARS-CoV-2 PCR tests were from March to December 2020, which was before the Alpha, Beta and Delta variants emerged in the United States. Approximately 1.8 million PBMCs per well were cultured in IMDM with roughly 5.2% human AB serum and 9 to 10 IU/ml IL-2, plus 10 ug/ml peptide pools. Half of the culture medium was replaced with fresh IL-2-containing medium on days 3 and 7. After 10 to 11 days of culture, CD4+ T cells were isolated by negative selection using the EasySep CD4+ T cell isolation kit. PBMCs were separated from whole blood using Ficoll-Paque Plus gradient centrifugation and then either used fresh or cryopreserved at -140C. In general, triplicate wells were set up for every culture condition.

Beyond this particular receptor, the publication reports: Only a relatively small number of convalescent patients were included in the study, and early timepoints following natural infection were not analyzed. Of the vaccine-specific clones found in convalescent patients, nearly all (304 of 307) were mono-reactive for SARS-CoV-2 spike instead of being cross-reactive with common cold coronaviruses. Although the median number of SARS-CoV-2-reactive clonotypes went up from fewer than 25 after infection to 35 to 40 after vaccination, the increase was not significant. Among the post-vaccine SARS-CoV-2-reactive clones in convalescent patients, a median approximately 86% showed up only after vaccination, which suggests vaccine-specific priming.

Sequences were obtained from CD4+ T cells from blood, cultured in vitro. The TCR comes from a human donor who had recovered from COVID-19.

The nucleotide sequence is TGCAGTGCCACAGGGGCCAACTATGGCTACACCTTC. Its protein product is CSATGANYGYTF. This receptor chain uses TRBV20-1 and TRBJ1-2; the central 7 bases match TRBD1. CDR1 and CDR2 were assigned from the germline V gene (reference sequence) as DFQATT and SNEGSKA. The CDR3 goes from the cysteine to the phenylalanine over 12 residues. The sequence is cut down to CDR3 DNA, 36 bases in frame from base 1. Unmatched junction bases come to 3, with V trimmed by 6 bases and J by 2 bases.